This TCR beta chain was sequenced during a study of T-cell memory formation after mild COVID-19. The wider study: Largely, the TCR clusters proved donor specific. Study-wide points: Cross-reactive memory apparently joined, as some responding clones appeared in pre-infection memory. A balance of CD4 and CD8 characterized clones contracting day 15 to 85, whereas later expanders leaned CD4+. There was no confirmation that second-wave clones peaking on day 37 were SARS-CoV-2 specific.

TCRdb itself ran the 5' RACE reads through MiXCR, one entry per CDR3 protein. The profile shows 250,000 to 300,000 distinct CDR3 sequences, around 15% of them singletons. Trimming pared 5 bases from V and 5 bases from J, leaving 10 bases between. The CDR3 is 13 residues long. Turning to this clonotype: The antigen is unknown.

The chain links TRBV12-3 or TRBV12-4 to TRBJ2-1, with D hard to call. The source of this sequence is a man aged 18-30 years who had mild COVID-19 (a few samples of this study predate the infection). Cell type and time point are not known. Sequenced sample: PBMCs or a T cell subset sorted from them (not recorded which). The CDR3 coding sequence is TGTGCCAGCAGTACTCCGGGTCACAATGAGCAGTTCTTC. This translates into CASSTPGHNEQFF.